Below, 23 T cell receptor beta chains from the same sample are listed, as sequenced in a study of blood T cell repertoires in COVID-19. Produced via immunoSEQ multiplex PCR; TCRdb's table is partial and in-frame only. In the table there are about 440,000 clones, nearly 90% of which are singletons. Sequenced input: PBMCs or T cells enriched from blood (not recorded which). The receptors here all came from a woman aged 18-35 years with acute COVID-19.

The V gene is TRBV19, the J gene TRBJ1-5, with TRBD1 matching 7 bases. V shed 5 bases and J 0 bases; nucleotides not matched to a gene: 7. The germline gives CDR1 LNHDA, CDR2 SQIVND (reference sequence). The CDR3 loop spans 16 amino acids. The CDR3 DNA follows: TGTGCCAGTAGTGCCCAGGGGACAGCTAGCAATCAGCCCCAGCATTTT. Protein product: CASSAQGTASNQPQHF.

CDR3 DNA sequence: TGCGCCAGCAGCCAACTCAGGTGGGGGAGGGAAAAACTGTTTTTT. Translating it yields CASSQLRWGREKLFF. The chain is built from TRBV4-3 and TRBJ1-4; maybe TRBD1 (5 bases). The germline CDR1 and CDR2 sequences are LGHNA and YSLEER. V dropped 2 bases and J dropped 8 bases, with 15 bases sitting between them. The CDR3 has 15 amino acids.

The chain is built from TRBV10-3 and TRBJ1-2, with TRBD1 identical over 7 bases. V lost 3 bases and J lost 5; bases outside the gene matches: 9. Germline values: CDR1 ENHRY, CDR2 SYGVKD. CDR3 length: 15 amino acids. CDR3 coding DNA: TGTGCCATCAGTGATCTCCCGGGACAGCCTTATGGCTACACCTTC. Translating gives CAISDLPGQPYGYTF.

This chain links TRBV11-3 with TRBJ1-2; D not resolved. The V end was cut by 2 bases, the J end by 5 bases, with 15 bases between. This CDR3 is 15 amino acids long. Germline assignment: CDR1 SGHNT and CDR2 YENEEA. The CDR3 sequence: CASSLSRSVIYGYTF. CDR3 sequence (DNA): TGTGCCAGCAGCTTATCGAGGTCAGTTATTTATGGCTACACCTTC.

The chain has TRBV9 and TRBJ2-1, with 9 nucleotides matching TRBD1. V dropped 4 bases and J dropped 3; count of bases not matched to a gene: 5. The germline CDR1 and CDR2 sequences are SGDLS and YYNGEE. The CDR3 has 15 amino acids. The CDR3 is CASSRTGAFYNEQFF. The CDR3 DNA follows: TGTGCCAGCAGCAGGACAGGGGCTTTCTACAATGAGCAGTTCTTC.

This sequence joins TRBV5-1 and TRBJ1-4, with D perhaps matching TRBD1 (6 bases). V lost 4 bases and J 2 bases, leaving 12 bases between the germline ends. Germline V gene sequence: CDR1 SGHRS, CDR2 YFSETQ. CDR3 size: 15 residues. The CDR3 DNA reads as TGCGCCAGCAGCCGCCGTACAGGGACTAATGAAAAACTGTTTTTT. Residues: CASSRRTGTNEKLFF.

The rearrangement joins TRBV13 to TRBJ1-2; a possible D gene is TRBD1 (6 bases). The V gene lost 0 bases and the J gene lost 4 bases, with 12 bases spanning the gap. Germline V gene sequence: CDR1 PRHDT, CDR2 FYEKMQ (reference sequence). The CDR3 is made up of 15 amino acids. Here the CDR3 reads CASSLGLQGPYGYTF. For the CDR3, the DNA is TGTGCCAGCAGCTTAGGCCTACAGGGACCCTATGGCTACACCTTC.

V is TRBV30 and J is TRBJ1-2, with 8 bases that match TRBD1. The CDR3 extends over 14 amino acids. From germline, CDR1 is GTSNPN and CDR2 SVGIG (reference sequence). V dropped 4 bases and J dropped 2; count of bases not matched to a gene: 6. CDR3 amino acids: CAWIRGLGNYGYTF. CDR3 bases: TGTGCCTGGATCAGGGGGCTGGGGAACTATGGCTACACCTTC.

The chain carries TRBV4-1 and TRBJ2-1; TRBD1 agrees at 8 bases. The germline V gene encodes CDR1 MGHRA and CDR2 YSYEKL. This CDR3 comprises 15 residues. J gave up 7 bases and V 4 bases, and 9 bases lay outside the gene matches. The CDR3, as DNA: TGCGCCAGCAGCCTGGGGAACAGGGGGGAGAATGAGCAGTTCTTC. It translates to CASSLGNRGENEQFF.

The chain joins TRBV11-3 to TRBJ2-5; the D is unclear. CDR1 is SGHNT, CDR2 YENEEA, per germline. This CDR3 region has 16 residues. The V end lost 5 bases, the J end lost 2 bases, and 18 bases lay between the germline ends. The CDR3 DNA reads as TGTGCCAGCAGCACAACGGATGAGGCAGTACAAGAGACCCAGTACTTC. Encoded protein: CASSTTDEAVQETQYF.

Concerning this clone: The sample contains more than one DNA sequence encoding this CDR3. The chain carries TRBV18 and TRBJ1-1, with D possibly matching TRBD1 (5 bases). Germline loops: CDR1 KGHSH, CDR2 LQKENI. The CDR3 sequence is 13 residues long. V was pared by 3 bases and J by 3 bases, with 8 bases between. DNA for the CDR3: TGTGCCAGCTCACCGGCCAGGGACACTGAAGCTTTCTTT. It translates to CASSPARDTEAFF.

The chain carries TRBV7-2 and TRBJ2-5, with 10 bases identical to TRBD2. The V gene end was trimmed by 4 bases and the J gene end by 5 bases; junction bases not matched to a gene: 7. This CDR3 is 15 amino acids long. CDR1 SGHTA and CDR2 FQGNSA come from the germline V gene. The CDR3 bases are TGTGCCAGCAGCTGGGGGACTAGCGAAACGGAGACCCAGTACTTC. Protein sequence: CASSWGTSETETQYF.

The chain has TRBV5-1 and TRBJ2-1; weak D call: TRBD2 (5 bases). Per germline, CDR1 SGHRS and CDR2 YFSETQ. This CDR3 contains 15 residues. Trimming took off 4 bases at V and 2 bases at J, with 13 bases between the two ends. CDR3 sequence reads: CASSDGLATYNEQFF. Here the CDR3 DNA reads TGCGCCAGCAGCGATGGACTGGCAACCTACAATGAGCAGTTCTTC.

The chain has TRBV7-3 and TRBJ2-1, with D unclear. V was cut by 5 bases and J by 4 bases, with 6 bases left in between. CDR1 is SGHTA, CDR2 FQGTGA, per germline. There are 12 residues in the CDR3. The CDR3: CASSVGYNEQFF. CDR3 in DNA: TGTGCCAGCAGCGTCGGGTACAATGAGCAGTTCTTC. Variable domain in full (rest from reference TRBV7-3 and TRBJ2-1): GAGVSQTPSNKVTEKGKYVELRCDPISGHTALYWYRQSLGQGPEFLIYFQGTGAADDSGLPNDRFFAVRPEGSVSTLKIQRTERGDSAVYLCASSVGYNEQFFGPGTRLTVL.

The CDR3 spells CASSPISRLNSPLHF. CDR3 bases: TGTGCCAGCAGCCCCATAAGTAGACTCAATTCACCCCTCCACTTT. The chain employs TRBV7-2 and TRBJ1-6; D gene unclear. This CDR3 region has 15 residues. Deletions cut 5 bases from V and 7 bases from J, with 15 bases between. The V gene's germline CDR1 is SGHTA and CDR2 FQGNSA.

This chain joins TRBV3-1 (or the pseudogene TRBV3-2) and TRBJ1-1; D uncertain. Germline V gene data show CDR1 as LGHDT and CDR2 as YNNKEL (reference sequence). There are 17 residues in the CDR3. Trimming shortened V by 1 base and J by 2 bases, and 17 bases separated the two germline ends. In DNA form, the CDR3 reads TGTGCCAGCAGCCAAGTGGGAATGGGCCGGGGTAACACTGAAGCTTTCTTT. It codes for CASSQVGMGRGNTEAFF.

This clone was detected a few times. CDR3 protein: CASSLTGEETQYF. The DNA of the CDR3 is TGTGCCAGCAGCCTAACAGGGGAAGAGACCCAGTACTTC. V is TRBV14 and J is TRBJ2-5, with TRBD1 identical over 7 bases. With V trimmed by 4 bases and J by 3 bases, 2 bases remained unmatched. Looked up from germline, CDR1 is SGHDN and CDR2 is FVKESK. CDR3 length: 13 residues.

The chain recombines TRBV11-2 with TRBJ1-6; D gene ambiguous. Looked up from germline, CDR1 is SGHAT and CDR2 is FQNNGV. With 3 bases removed from V and 3 bases from J, the gap between germline ends came to 9 bases. This CDR3 is 15 amino acids long. The CDR3 DNA reads as TGTGCCAGCAGCTTGAGGGCGTACTATAATTCACCCCTCCACTTT. As protein: CASSLRAYYNSPLHF.

The J gene is TRBJ1-1, the V gene TRBV7-9, with D hard to call. Trimming stripped 7 bases from V and 8 bases from J, with 14 bases between. Looked up from germline, CDR1 is SEHNR and CDR2 is FQNEAQ (reference sequence). This CDR3 contains 12 residues. As DNA, the CDR3 is TGTGCCAGCACGACCGCGGTCCGCGAAGCTTTCTTT. As protein: CASTTAVREAFF.

Only one count was recorded for this clone. V gene TRBV4-3 combines with J gene TRBJ2-3, with D uncertain. The length of the CDR3 is 15 residues. Per the germline V gene, CDR1 is LGHNA and CDR2 is YSLEER. The ends were cut back, 0 bases at V and 5 bases at J, with 12 bases in the middle. In DNA, the CDR3 is TGCGCCAGCAGCCAAGAATCTTCCCTTATAGATACGCAGTATTTT. Translation gives CASSQESSLIDTQYF.

This chain uses TRBV4-1 with TRBJ2-1, with TRBD2 matching over 13 bases. The CDR3 sequence is 17 residues long. Germline V CDR1 and CDR2: MGHRA, YSYEKL. V lost 5 bases and J lost 4; bases outside the gene matches: 8. CDR3 bases: TGCGCCAGCAGCAAAAGGACTAGCGGGAGATTGTACAATGAGCAGTTCTTC. It is translated as CASSKRTSGRLYNEQFF.

The V gene is TRBV29-1, the J gene TRBJ2-1; 7 nucleotides align to TRBD1. The CDR3 has 16 amino acids. Germline CDR1 SQVTM, CDR2 ANQGSEA. Trimming at V came to 3 bases and at J to 0 bases, leaving 8 bases not matched to a gene. The CDR3 sequence is CSVDFPWDSSYNEQFF. CDR3 DNA sequence: TGCAGCGTTGATTTCCCCTGGGACAGCTCCTACAATGAGCAGTTCTTC.

V usage is TRBV18 and J usage is TRBJ2-7; 7 bases fit TRBD1. V was clipped by 2 bases and J by 6 bases; unmatched bases: 4. Germline V gene data show CDR1 as KGHSH and CDR2 as LQKENI. The CDR3 is 13 amino acids. The CDR3: CASSPSRDSEQYF. For the CDR3, the DNA is TGTGCCAGCTCACCATCAAGGGACAGCGAGCAGTACTTC.